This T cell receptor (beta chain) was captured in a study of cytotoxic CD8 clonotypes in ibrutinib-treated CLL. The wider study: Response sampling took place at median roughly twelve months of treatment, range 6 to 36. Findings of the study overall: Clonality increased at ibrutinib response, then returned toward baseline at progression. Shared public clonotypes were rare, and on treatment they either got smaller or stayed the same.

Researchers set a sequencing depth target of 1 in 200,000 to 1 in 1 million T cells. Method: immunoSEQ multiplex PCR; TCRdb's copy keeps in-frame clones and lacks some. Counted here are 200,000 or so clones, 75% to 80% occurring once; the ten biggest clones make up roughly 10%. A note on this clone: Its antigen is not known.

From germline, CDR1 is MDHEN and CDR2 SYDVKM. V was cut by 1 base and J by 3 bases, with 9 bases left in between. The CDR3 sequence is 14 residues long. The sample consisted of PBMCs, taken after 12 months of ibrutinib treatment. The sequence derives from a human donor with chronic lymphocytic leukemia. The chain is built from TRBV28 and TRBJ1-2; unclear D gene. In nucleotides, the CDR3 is TGTGCCAGCAGTTTATCCCGGCAGGACTATGGCTACACCTTC. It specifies CASSLSRQDYGYTF.